This record looks at one T cell receptor (beta chain) sequence and its context. The antigen it binds to is not known. The sample holds no much larger clone one base away, and base qualities are not on file. This specimen comes from a study of identifying expanded T cells in peripheral blood (dated by TCRdb to about 2019). Concerning the study at large: Separate aliquots of the same genomic DNA pool were sequenced to produce technical replicates, and four replicates were compared in pairs. On the study overall, not on this receptor specifically: Across all healthy donors, variance in clone template counts between roughly two-week samples was found to increase significantly with total template count. Between technical replicates the binomial model flagged around 1.2 differentially abundant clones, whereas over about 2 weeks the binomial model flagged about 16.4 and over approximately four weeks approximately 20. The authors expected that over much longer intervals, such as months to years, biological variance in healthy repertoires might increase even further. Both the number of clones called differentially abundant and the false-positive rate were significantly reduced by the beta-binomial model across all healthy-donor time intervals.

During the collection period, no immune events, such as infections, were documented for the healthy donors. Blood repertoires from healthy donors were used as a training cohort for calibrating time-dependent variance in a beta-binomial model of differential abundance of T-cell clones. There were roughly ten healthy donors in the training cohort, of whom 3 were female and 7 were male. An age range of about 25 to 64 years, with an average of about 39 years, was recorded for the donors. Obtained from a commercial supplier, whole blood was collected from each healthy donor at three time points set 2 to 3 weeks apart. For immunosequencing, genomic DNA was extracted from unsorted whole blood. CDR3 length: 17 amino acids, cysteine to phenylalanine. The entry retains the CDR3 DNA only, 51 bases that are in frame from base 1. Looking up the germline V gene yields CDR1 SGHTA and CDR2 FQGTGA. The V and J ends are trimmed by 0 bases and 6 bases, leaving 19 bases between them.

The immunoSEQ Assay, which relies on bias-controlled multiplex PCR amplification of genomic DNA, was used to profile TCRbeta CDR3 regions. As for how the authors treated the data: The absolute abundance of each unique TCRbeta CDR3 region was quantified after sequences were collapsed and filtered. Two models were used to test differential abundance: a binomial model (Fisher-equivalent) and a beta-binomial model that adds time-dependent variance fitted from healthy donors. Clones with fewer than 5 combined templates were removed, and a clone was called differentially abundant if the clone's Benjamini-Hochberg FDR was below 0.01. Beta-binomial variance was modeled as a function of total template count across the two samples using the form v = (b*log(k)+a)^2. The table comes from immuneACCESS by way of TCRdb, which keeps in-frame sequences with V and J called. Part of the clones is missing from these tables; in studies checked, under half for an unresolved V gene and the rest for unknown reasons. D and trimming come from the DNA, and the V and J calls and clone size come from that table. The sample table records about 80,000 clones; around 83% of these occur just once. Roughly a fifth of the sample is taken by the ten largest.

The clonotype was recovered from a person aged 18 to 70 in good health. This sequence uses TRBV7-3 and TRBJ2-3, with the D call tentatively TRBD1 or TRBD2, each fitting 5 bases. Sequencing used blood. The encoded CDR3 is CASSLTPGSGLGDTQYF. DNA sequence: TGTGCCAGCAGCTTAACGCCAGGGAGTGGATTAGGGGATACGCAGTATTTT.